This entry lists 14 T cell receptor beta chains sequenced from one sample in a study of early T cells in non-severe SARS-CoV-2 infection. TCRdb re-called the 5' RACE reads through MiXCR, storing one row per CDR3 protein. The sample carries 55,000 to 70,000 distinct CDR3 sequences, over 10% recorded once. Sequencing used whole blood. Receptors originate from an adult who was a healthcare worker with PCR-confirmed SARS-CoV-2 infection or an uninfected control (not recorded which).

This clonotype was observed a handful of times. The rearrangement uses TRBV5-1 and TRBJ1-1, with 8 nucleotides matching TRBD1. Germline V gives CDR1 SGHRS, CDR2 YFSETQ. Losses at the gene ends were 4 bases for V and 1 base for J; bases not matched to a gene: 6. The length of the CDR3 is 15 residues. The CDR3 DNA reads TGCGCCAGCAGCACCACGGGACAGGCGAACACTGAAGCTTTCTTT. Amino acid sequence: CASSTTGQANTEAFF.

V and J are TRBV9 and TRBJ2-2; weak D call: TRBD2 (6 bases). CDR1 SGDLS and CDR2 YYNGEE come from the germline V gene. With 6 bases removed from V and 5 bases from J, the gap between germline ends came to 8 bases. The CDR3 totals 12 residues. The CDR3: CASTAGTGELFF. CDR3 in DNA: TGTGCCAGCACCGCGGGGACCGGGGAGCTGTTTTTT. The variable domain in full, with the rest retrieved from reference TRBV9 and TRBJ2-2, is DSGVTQTPKHLITATGQRVTLRCSPRSGDLSVYWYQQSLDQGLQFLIQYYNGEERAKGNILERFSAQQFPDLHSELNLSSLELGDSALYFCASTAGTGELFFGEGSRLTVL.

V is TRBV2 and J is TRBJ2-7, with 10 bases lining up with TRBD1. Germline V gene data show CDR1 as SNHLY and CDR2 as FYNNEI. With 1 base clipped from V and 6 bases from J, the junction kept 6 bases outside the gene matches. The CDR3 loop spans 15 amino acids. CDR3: CASSEGGTGAGEQYF. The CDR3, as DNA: TGTGCCAGCAGTGAAGGGGGGACAGGGGCTGGCGAGCAGTACTTC. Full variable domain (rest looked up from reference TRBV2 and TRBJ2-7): EPEVTQTPSHQVTQMGQEVILRCVPISNHLYFYWYRQILGQKVEFLVSFYNNEISEKSEIFDDQFSVERPDGSNFTLKIRSTKLEDSAMYFCASSEGGTGAGEQYFGPGTRLTVT.

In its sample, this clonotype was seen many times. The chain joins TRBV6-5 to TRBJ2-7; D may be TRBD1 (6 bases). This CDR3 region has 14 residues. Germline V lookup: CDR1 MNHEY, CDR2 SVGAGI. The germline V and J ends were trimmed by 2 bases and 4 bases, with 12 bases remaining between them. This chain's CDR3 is CASSYGGLGYEQYF. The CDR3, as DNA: TGTGCCAGCAGTTACGGGGGCTTGGGATACGAGCAGTACTTC.

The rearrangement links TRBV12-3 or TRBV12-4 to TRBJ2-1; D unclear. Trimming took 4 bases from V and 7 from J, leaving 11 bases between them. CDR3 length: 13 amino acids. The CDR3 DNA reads TGTGCCAGCAGTTGGTACGATACTAATGAGCAGTTCTTC. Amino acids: CASSWYDTNEQFF.

DNA of the CDR3: TGTGCCAGCAGCTCGTTCAGGCAGGACACAGATACGCAGTATTTT. Its protein product is CASSSFRQDTDTQYF. This sequence joins TRBV6-6 and TRBJ2-3; D gene unclear. The CDR3 runs 15 residues. Trimming removed 6 bases at V and 2 bases at J, with 15 bases between. Germline lookup yields CDR1 MNHNY and CDR2 SVGAGI (reference sequence).

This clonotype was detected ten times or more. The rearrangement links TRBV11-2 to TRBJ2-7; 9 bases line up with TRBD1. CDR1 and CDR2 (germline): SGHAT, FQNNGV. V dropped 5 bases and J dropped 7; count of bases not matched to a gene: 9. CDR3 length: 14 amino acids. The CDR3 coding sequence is TGTGCCAGCAGCCAGTACAGGGGGCGGTGGGAGCAGTACTTC. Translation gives CASSQYRGRWEQYF.

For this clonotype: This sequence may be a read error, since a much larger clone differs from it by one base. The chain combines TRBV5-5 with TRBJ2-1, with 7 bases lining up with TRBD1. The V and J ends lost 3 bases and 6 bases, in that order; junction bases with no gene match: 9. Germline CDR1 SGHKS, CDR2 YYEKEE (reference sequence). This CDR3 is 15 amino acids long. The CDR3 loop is CASSSGQSVTNEQFF. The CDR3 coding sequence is TGTGCCAGCAGCTCGGGACAGTCTGTTACCAATGAGCAGTTCTTC.

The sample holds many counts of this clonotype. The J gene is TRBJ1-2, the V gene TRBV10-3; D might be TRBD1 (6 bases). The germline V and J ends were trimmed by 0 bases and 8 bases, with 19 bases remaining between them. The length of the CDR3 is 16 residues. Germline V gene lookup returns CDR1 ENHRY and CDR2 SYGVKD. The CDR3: CAISESSQGFLDGYTF. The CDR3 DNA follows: TGTGCCATCAGTGAGTCGTCACAGGGCTTTTTGGACGGCTACACCTTC.

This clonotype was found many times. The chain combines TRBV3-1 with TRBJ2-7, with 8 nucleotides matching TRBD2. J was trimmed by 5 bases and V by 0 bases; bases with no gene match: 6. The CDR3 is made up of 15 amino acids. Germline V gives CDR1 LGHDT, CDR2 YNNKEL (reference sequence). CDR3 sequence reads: CASSQEAGVLHEQYF. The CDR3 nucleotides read TGTGCCAGCAGCCAAGAAGCGGGAGTGCTCCACGAGCAGTACTTC.

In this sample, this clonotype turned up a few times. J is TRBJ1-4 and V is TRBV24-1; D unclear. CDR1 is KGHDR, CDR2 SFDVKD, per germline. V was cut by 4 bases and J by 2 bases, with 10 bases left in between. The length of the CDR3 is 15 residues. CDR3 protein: CATSEQERTNEKLFF. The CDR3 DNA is TGTGCCACCAGTGAGCAGGAGAGGACTAATGAAAAACTGTTTTTT.

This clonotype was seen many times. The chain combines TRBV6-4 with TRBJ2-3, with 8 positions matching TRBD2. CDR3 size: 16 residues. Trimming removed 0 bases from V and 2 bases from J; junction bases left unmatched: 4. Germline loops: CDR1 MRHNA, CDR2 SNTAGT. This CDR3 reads CASSDSATSVTDTQYF. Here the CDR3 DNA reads TGTGCCAGCAGTGACTCCGCGACTAGCGTCACAGATACGCAGTATTTT.

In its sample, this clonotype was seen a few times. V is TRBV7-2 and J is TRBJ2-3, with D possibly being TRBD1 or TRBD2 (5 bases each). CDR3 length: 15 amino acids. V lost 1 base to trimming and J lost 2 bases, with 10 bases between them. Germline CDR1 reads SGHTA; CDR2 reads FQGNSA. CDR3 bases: TGTGCCAGCAGCTTAGTTGGGGGTACCACAGATACGCAGTATTTT. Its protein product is CASSLVGGTTDTQYF.

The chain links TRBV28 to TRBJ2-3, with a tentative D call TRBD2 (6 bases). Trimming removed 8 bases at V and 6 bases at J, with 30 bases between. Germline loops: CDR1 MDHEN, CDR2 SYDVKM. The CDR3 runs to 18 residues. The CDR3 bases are TGTGCCAGCGACGCACCCTCCCAGCAGGAGGGCCCCAGGGATACGCAGTATTTT. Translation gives CASDAPSQQEGPRDTQYF.